The T cell receptor beta chain under discussion was sequenced for a study of blood T cells in healthy people across ages (dated by TCRdb to between 2014 and 2017). Context from the whole study: In model experiments, template switching captured about one uniquely barcoded TCR beta cDNA molecule for every two T cells. Using deep sequencing normalized with unique cDNA molecular identifiers, the study measured how TCR beta repertoire diversity changes with age. Donors were grouped into four age groups: young (average roughly 15 years), middle-aged (under 40), aged (approximately 67) and long-lived (approximately 75). To avoid experimental bias, donors of different ages were randomly spread across the sequencing lanes. Using the same blood draw, the study looked at two additional independent replicas of 1 million unique cDNA reads for two donors, one aged 18 to 29 and the other aged 80 or older.

The CDR3 numbers 13 residues from cysteine through phenylalanine. The entry retains the CDR3 DNA only, 39 bases that are in frame from base 1. V is clipped by 5 bases and J by 9 bases, and the sequence between their germline boundaries is 11 bases long. CDR1 and CDR2 (LGHNT, FRNRAP) derive from the germline V gene. Systemically healthy Caucasian individuals from Russia, 35 to 50 in total and aged about 6 to 100 years, were included as donors. Each donor gave roughly 9 milliliters of peripheral blood, drawn into EDTA-treated Vacutainer tubes. PBMCs were isolated by Ficoll-Paque density-gradient centrifugation, with at least 6 million obtained per sample. Total RNA was extracted from PBMCs with Trizol reagent, with at least 6 micrograms obtained per sample. For every donor, flow cytometry on a PBMC aliquot measured the percentage of naive CD45RAhigh/CD27high T cells. Worth noting for this clonotype: It lacks a known antigen. It has no much larger one-base neighbor in the sample; base qualities were not kept.

Overall study results and their limits: Because donor CMV infection status was unknown, age-related changes in expanded clonotypes were potentially confounded. A strong correlation was found between observed TCR beta diversity and the percentage of naive T cells measured by flow cytometry. Observed TCR beta diversity per million T cells fell roughly linearly with age, and a significant reduction was already apparent by age approximately 41. Estimates of total diversity based on one million sequenced T cells were considered lower bounds and underestimates. Compared with the aged group, more naive CD4+ T cells, fewer expanded clones and increased TCR diversity were shown by the long-lived group, suggesting age selection. Since profiling was done on bulk unsorted PBMCs, naive and antigen-experienced compartments could not be conclusively compared.

Library construction relied on 5' RACE. The reads were generated on an Illumina HiSeq 2500. A second PCR of about 6 to 11 cycles was run with a J-beta primer mix and a sample-barcoded 5' primer. A unique molecular identifier was introduced onto each TCR beta cDNA molecule by a template-switch 5' adaptor carrying 12 random nucleotides. Each sample yielded at least 2.5 million CDR3-containing paired-end reads. All of the RNA was converted into first-strand cDNA using the Mint cDNA synthesis kit, with a TRBC-specific oligonucleotide serving as the primer. Following uracil-DNA glycosylase treatment, all cDNA underwent a first 18-cycle PCR with the universal primers M1SS and BC2_uni_R. Per the original workflow: For normalization, 1 million high-quality reads, each with a distinct molecular identifier, were randomly selected from each sample. Instead of being binned into consensus sequences, reads with shared molecular identifiers were discarded. MiTCR, run with a Q25 quality threshold and the strictest error-elimination algorithm, handled CDR3 identification, clonotype clustering and error correction. A nonparametric unseen species model with Euler transformation was used to estimate a lower bound on total TCR beta diversity. TCRdb's own reprocessing of the public reads used fastp at Q25 and MiXCR and kept productive beta chains. Every CDR3 protein is listed once, alongside the most common genes and DNA of its rows. The V and J calls shown here were made by TCRdb, not taken from the authors' results. The sample has 1,500,000 or so distinct CDR3 sequences on record, almost 60% of them singletons. More than 6% of the sample goes to the ten largest clones.

The sample taken for sequencing was blood. The chain joins TRBV12-5 to TRBJ1-6; TRBD1 is a weak D gene call, 6 bases matching. The TCR originated in a man in his late teens or twenties in good health. In nucleotides, the sequence is TGTGCTAGTGGTCCACGCAGGGGTTCACCCCTCCACTTT. It translates to CASGPRRGSPLHF.